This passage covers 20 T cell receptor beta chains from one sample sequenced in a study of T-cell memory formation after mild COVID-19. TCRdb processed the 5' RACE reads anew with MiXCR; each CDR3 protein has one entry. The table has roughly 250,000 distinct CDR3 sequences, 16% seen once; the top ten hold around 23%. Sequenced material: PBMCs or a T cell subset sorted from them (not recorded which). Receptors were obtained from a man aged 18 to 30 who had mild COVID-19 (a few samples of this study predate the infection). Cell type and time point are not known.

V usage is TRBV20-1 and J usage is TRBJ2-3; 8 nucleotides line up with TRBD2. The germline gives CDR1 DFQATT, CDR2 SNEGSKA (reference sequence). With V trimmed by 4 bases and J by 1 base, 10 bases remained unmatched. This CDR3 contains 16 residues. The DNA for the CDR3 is TGCAGTGCTAAGCGAGGAGCGGGGGCTCGCACAGATACGCAGTATTTT. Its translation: CSAKRGAGARTDTQYF.

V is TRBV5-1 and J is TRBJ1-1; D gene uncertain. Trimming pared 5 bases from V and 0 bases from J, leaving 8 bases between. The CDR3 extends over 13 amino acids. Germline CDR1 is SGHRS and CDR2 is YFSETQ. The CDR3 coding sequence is TGCGCCAGCAGGGAGGTCATGAACACTGAAGCTTTCTTT. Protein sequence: CASREVMNTEAFF.

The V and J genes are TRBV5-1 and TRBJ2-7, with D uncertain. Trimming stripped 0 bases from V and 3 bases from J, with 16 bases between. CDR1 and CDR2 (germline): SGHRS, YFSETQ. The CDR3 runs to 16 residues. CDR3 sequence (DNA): TGCGCCAGCAGCTTGGGGACGGCGCACAAAATCTACGAGCAGTACTTC. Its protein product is CASSLGTAHKIYEQYF.

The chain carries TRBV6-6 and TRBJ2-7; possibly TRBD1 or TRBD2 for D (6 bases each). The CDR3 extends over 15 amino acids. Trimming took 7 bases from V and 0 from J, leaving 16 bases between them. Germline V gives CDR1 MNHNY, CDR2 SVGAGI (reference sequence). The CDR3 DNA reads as TGTGCCAGCACTACGGGGGCCTCGACCTCCTACGAGCAGTACGTC. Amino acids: CASTTGASTSYEQYV.

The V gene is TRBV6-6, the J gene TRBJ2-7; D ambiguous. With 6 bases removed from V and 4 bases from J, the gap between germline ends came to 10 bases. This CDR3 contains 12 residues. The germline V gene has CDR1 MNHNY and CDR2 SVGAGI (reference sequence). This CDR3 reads CASSQGSYEQYF. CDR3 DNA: TGTGCCAGCAGCCAAGGGTCATACGAGCAGTACTTC.

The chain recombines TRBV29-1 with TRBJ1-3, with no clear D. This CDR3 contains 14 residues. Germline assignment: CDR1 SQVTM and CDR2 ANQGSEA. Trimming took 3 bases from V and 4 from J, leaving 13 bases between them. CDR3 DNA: TGCAGCGTTGATCCGGAAGAATACGGAAACACCATATATTTT. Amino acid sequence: CSVDPEEYGNTIYF.

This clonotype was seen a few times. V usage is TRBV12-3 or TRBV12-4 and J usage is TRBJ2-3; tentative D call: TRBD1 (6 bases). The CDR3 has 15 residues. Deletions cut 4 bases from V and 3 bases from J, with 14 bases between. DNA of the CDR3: TGTGCCAGCAGTTCCACAGGGTACTCAACAGATACGCAGTATTTT. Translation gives CASSSTGYSTDTQYF.

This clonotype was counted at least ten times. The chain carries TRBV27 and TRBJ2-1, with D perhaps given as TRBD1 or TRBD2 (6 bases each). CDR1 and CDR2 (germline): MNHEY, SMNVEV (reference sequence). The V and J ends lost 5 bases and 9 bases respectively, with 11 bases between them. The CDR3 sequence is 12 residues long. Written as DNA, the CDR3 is TGTGCCAGCAGTAGGGGGGCGGGTGAGCAGTTCTTC. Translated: CASSRGAGEQFF.

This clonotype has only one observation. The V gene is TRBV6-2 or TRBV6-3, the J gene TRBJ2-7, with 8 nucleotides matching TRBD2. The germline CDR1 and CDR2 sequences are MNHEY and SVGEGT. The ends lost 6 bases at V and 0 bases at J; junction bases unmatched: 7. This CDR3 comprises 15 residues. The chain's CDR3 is CASSASGSSSYEQYF. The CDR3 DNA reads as TGTGCCAGCAGCGCAAGCGGGAGTAGCTCCTACGAGCAGTACTTC.

The CDR3 spells CASSYSGEDTQYF. CDR3 bases: TGTGCCAGCAGTTATAGCGGGGAAGATACGCAGTATTTT. The chain uses TRBV27 and TRBJ2-3, with 8 positions matching TRBD2. The ends lost 4 bases at V and 5 bases at J; junction bases unmatched: 2. CDR1 and CDR2 from the germline V gene are MNHEY and SMNVEV (reference sequence). CDR3 length equals 13 residues.

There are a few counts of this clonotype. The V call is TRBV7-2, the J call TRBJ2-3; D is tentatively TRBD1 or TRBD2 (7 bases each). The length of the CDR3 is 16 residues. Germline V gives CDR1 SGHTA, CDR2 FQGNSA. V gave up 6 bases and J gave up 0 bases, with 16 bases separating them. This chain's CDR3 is CASRGPGGVSTDTQYF. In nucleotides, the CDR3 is TGTGCCAGCAGGGGGCCAGGGGGGGTAAGCACAGATACGCAGTATTTT. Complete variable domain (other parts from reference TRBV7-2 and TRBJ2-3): GAGVSQSPSNKVTEKGKDVELRCDPISGHTALYWYRQSLGQGLEFLIYFQGNSAPDKSGLPSDRFSAERTGGSVSTLTIQRTQQEDSAVYLCASRGPGGVSTDTQYFGPGTRLTVL.

The CDR3 DNA sequence: TGTGCCAGCAGCGTAGGGGTAGGACTTGAGGAGCAGTACTTC. It codes for CASSVGVGLEEQYF. This chain joins TRBV9 and TRBJ2-7; maybe TRBD2 (5 bases). V lost 0 bases, J lost 7 bases, and 14 bases lay in between. CDR3 length: 14 amino acids. From germline, CDR1 is SGDLS and CDR2 YYNGEE.

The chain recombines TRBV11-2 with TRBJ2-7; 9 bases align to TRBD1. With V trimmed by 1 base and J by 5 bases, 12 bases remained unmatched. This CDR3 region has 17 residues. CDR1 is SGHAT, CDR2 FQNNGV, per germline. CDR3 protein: CASSLGPSGTGLHEQYF. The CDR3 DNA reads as TGTGCCAGCAGCTTAGGCCCCTCCGGGACAGGGCTCCACGAGCAGTACTTC.

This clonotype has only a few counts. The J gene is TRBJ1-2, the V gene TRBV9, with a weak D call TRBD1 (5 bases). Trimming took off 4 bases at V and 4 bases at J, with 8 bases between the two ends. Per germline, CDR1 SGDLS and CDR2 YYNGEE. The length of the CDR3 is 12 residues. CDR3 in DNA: TGTGCCAGCAGCCCTGGGACCTATGGCTACACCTTC. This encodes CASSPGTYGYTF.

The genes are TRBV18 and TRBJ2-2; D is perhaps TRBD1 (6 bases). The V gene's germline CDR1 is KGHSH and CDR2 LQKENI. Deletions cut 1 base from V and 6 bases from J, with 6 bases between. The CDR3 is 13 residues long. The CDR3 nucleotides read TGTGCCAGCTCACCACAGGGGGCCGGGGAGCTGTTTTTT. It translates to CASSPQGAGELFF. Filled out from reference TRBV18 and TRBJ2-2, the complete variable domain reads NAGVMQNPRHLVRRRGQEARLRCSPMKGHSHVYWYRQLPEEGLKFMVYLQKENIIDESGMPKERFSAEFPKEGPSILRIQQVVRGDSAAYFCASSPQGAGELFFGEGSRLTVL.

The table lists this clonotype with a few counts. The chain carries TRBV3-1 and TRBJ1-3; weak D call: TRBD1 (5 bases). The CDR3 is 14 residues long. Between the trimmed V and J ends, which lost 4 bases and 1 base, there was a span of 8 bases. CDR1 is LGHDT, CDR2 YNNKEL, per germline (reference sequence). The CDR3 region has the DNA TGTGCCAGCAGCCCAGGGTGGTCTGGAAACACCATATATTTT. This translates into CASSPGWSGNTIYF.

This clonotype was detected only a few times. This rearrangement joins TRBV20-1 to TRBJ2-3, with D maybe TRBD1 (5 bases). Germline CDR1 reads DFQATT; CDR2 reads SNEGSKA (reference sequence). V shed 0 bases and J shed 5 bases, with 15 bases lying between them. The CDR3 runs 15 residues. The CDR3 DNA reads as TGCAGTGCTAGAGATCCGGCAGGGAATAGAGATACGCAGTATTTT. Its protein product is CSARDPAGNRDTQYF.

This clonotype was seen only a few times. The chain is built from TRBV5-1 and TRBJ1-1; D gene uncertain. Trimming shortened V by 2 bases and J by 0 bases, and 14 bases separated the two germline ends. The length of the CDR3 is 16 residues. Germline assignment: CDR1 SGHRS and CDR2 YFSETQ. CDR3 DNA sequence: TGCGCCAGCAGCTTTCTAGTCGGAAGAATGAACACTGAAGCTTTCTTT. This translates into CASSFLVGRMNTEAFF.

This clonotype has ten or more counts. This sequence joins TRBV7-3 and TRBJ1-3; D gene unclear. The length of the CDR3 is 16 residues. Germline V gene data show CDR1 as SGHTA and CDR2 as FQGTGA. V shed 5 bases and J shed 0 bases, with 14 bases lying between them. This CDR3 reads CASSAGSLTSGNTIYF. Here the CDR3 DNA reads TGTGCCAGCAGCGCGGGAAGCCTCACCTCTGGAAACACCATATATTTT.

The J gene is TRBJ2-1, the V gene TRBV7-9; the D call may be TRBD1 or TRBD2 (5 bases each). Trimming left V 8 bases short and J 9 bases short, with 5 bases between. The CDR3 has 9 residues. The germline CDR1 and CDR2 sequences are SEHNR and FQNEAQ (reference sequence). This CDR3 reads CASGGEQFF. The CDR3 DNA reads TGTGCCAGCGGGGGTGAGCAGTTCTTC.